The rows below give T cell receptor beta chains drawn from one sample of a study of type 1 and type 2 diabetes patients. TCRdb called the multiplex PCR reads again in MiXCR, with one record for every CDR3 protein. The table includes a few hundred thousand distinct CDR3 sequences, more than 40% detected once. Material for sequencing was peripheral blood mononuclear cells (PBMCs). The receptors come from a man between 18 and 29 years old with type 2 diabetes. The CDR3 runs from the conserved cysteine through the conserved F or W. The order of the fields is clone size, D gene, J gene, V gene, CDR3 DNA, CDR3 protein. D genes are given only for firm matches. Some rows mark clone size as missing; the rest say once, few, many or name a class of expanded clone.

size: -
D: -
J: TRBJ2-2
V: TRBV19
DNA: TGTGCCAGTGCCGGGACGATTACGTCCGGGGAGCTGTTTTTT
CDR3: CASAGTITSGELFF

size: -
D: -
J: TRBJ1-1
V: TRBV6-5
DNA: TGTGCCAGCAGCTCCTGGGCGAACACTGAAGCTTTCTTT
CDR3: CASSSWANTEAFF

size: few
D: -
J: TRBJ1-2
V: TRBV6-5
DNA: TGTGCCCAACAGGGCTACACCTTC
CDR3: CAQQGYTF

size: -
D: -
J: TRBJ2-5
V: TRBV13
DNA: TGTGCCAGCAGCGGGGCGGGGAGCGAAGAGACCCAGTACTTC
CDR3: CASSGAGSEETQYF

size: -
D: -
J: TRBJ1-2
V: TRBV19
DNA: TGTGCCAGTAGTATAGCGGACAGAACTTATGGCTACACCTTC
CDR3: CASSIADRTYGYTF

size: -
D: -
J: TRBJ2-7
V: TRBV20-1
DNA: TGCAGTGCTAACCCTCCAACCTCGGTACGCTCCTACGAGCAGTACTTC
CDR3: CSANPPTSVRSYEQYF

size: -
D: -
J: TRBJ2-5
V: TRBV30
DNA: TGTGCCTGGAGGGACATGAGGAAGACCCAGTACTTC
CDR3: CAWRDMRKTQYF

size: -
D: TRBD1
J: TRBJ1-5
V: TRBV7-9
DNA: TGTGCCAGCAGCGAAGGGACAGGGGTTCAGCCCCAGCATTTT
CDR3: CASSEGTGVQPQHF

size: -
D: -
J: TRBJ2-7
V: TRBV20-1
DNA: TGCAGTGCAAACGGGATTTCCTACGAGCAGTACTTC
CDR3: CSANGISYEQYF

size: -
D: -
J: TRBJ1-2
V: TRBV2
DNA: TGTGCCAGCAGGGGGGTGGTAGGCTATAACTATGGCTACACCTTC
CDR3: CASRGVVGYNYGYTF

size: many
D: TRBD1
J: TRBJ2-5
V: TRBV2
DNA: TGTGCCAGCAGTGAAGGGTCAGGGGGTCAAGAGACCCAGTACTTC
CDR3: CASSEGSGGQETQYF

size: few
D: -
J: TRBJ2-3
V: TRBV15
DNA: TGTGCCACCAGCAGAGGGGGAGTCACAGATACGCAGTATTTT
CDR3: CATSRGGVTDTQYF

size: -
D: TRBD1
J: TRBJ1-2
V: TRBV2
DNA: TGTGCCAGCAGCTTAGATAGACAGGGCGGGGGCTACACCTTC
CDR3: CASSLDRQGGGYTF

size: -
D: TRBD1
J: TRBJ1-2
V: TRBV19
DNA: TGTGCCAGTAGTATAATAACAGGGGTGTATGGCTACACCTTC
CDR3: CASSIITGVYGYTF

size: many
D: TRBD1
J: TRBJ1-6
V: TRBV2
DNA: TGTGCCAGCAGAGGGGACAGCAATAATTCACCCCTCCACTTT
CDR3: CASRGDSNNSPLHF

size: many
D: -
J: TRBJ1-5
V: TRBV19
DNA: TGTGCCAGTAGCTTACCCCGGACCTGGCAGCCCCAGCATTTT
CDR3: CASSLPRTWQPQHF

size: few
D: -
J: TRBJ1-5
V: TRBV20-1
DNA: TGCAGTGCTAGAGATCTTACCCCTGATCAGCCCCAGCATTTT
CDR3: CSARDLTPDQPQHF

size: -
D: -
J: TRBJ1-2
V: TRBV7-8
DNA: TGTGCCAGCAGCTTAGTCCGGTTTTCTAACTATGGCTACACCTTC
CDR3: CASSLVRFSNYGYTF

size: -
D: -
J: TRBJ1-6
V: TRBV7-2
DNA: TGTGCCAGCAGTCCAGATAATTCACCCCTCCACTTT
CDR3: CASSPDNSPLHF

size: few
D: -
J: TRBJ2-7
V: TRBV25-1
DNA: TGTGCCAGCAGTGAGGGGGAGACGGAGTACTTC
CDR3: CASSEGETEYF

size: -
D: TRBD2
J: TRBJ2-1
V: TRBV9
DNA: TGTGCCAGCAGCGTAGGTCTAGCGGGGTCCCACAAGGGCAGCAATGAGCAGTTCTTC
CDR3: CASSVGLAGSHKGSNEQFF

size: -
D: TRBD1
J: TRBJ2-7
V: TRBV28
DNA: TGTGCCAGCAGGGCCGGGACAGGAGCCTCCTACGAGCAGTACTTC
CDR3: CASRAGTGASYEQYF

size: -
D: TRBD1
J: TRBJ2-7
V: TRBV24-1
DNA: TGTGCCACCAGTGACTCAGGGGGTGCGGTCTACGAGCAGTACTTC
CDR3: CATSDSGGAVYEQYF

size: few
D: -
J: TRBJ2-7
V: TRBV9
DNA: TGTGCCAGCAGTGAACCGTGGGACACCGGAGTGCAGTACTTC
CDR3: CASSEPWDTGVQYF

size: -
D: TRBD1
J: TRBJ1-5
V: TRBV30
DNA: TGTGCCTGGAGTGTACAACAGGGGGGTCAGCCCCAGCATTTT
CDR3: CAWSVQQGGQPQHF

size: -
D: -
J: TRBJ2-7
V: TRBV15
DNA: TGTGCCACCAGCAGAGATCCCTCTCCGCCCTACGAGCAGTACTTC
CDR3: CATSRDPSPPYEQYF

size: many
D: TRBD1
J: TRBJ1-1
V: TRBV19
DNA: TGTGCCAGTAGTGCGGGACAGGGAAACACTGAAGCTTTCTTT
CDR3: CASSAGQGNTEAFF

size: many
D: -
J: TRBJ2-7
V: TRBV20-1
DNA: TGCAGTGCTACATCCCTGACCCTCGAGCAGTACTTC
CDR3: CSATSLTLEQYF

size: -
D: TRBD2
J: TRBJ2-3
V: TRBV19
DNA: TGTGCCAGTAGAGTTAGCGGGGTAAGAGATACGCAGTATTTT
CDR3: CASRVSGVRDTQYF

size: few
D: -
J: TRBJ2-3
V: TRBV7-2
DNA: TGTGCCAGCAGCCCCCAACTAGATCGGGTTCGCGCAGATACGCAGTATTTT
CDR3: CASSPQLDRVRADTQYF

size: -
D: TRBD1
J: TRBJ2-7
V: TRBV20-1
DNA: TGCAGTGCTAGAGGGGACAGTCGCTACGAGCAGTACTTC
CDR3: CSARGDSRYEQYF

size: -
D: TRBD2
J: TRBJ2-3
V: TRBV28
DNA: TGTGCCAGCAGTTTACGGTCTAGCGGGAGTTGGACAGATACGCAGTATTTT
CDR3: CASSLRSSGSWTDTQYF

size: -
D: TRBD1
J: TRBJ1-1
V: TRBV28
DNA: TGTGCGTCGGGGACAGGGGACAACACTGAAGCTTTCTTT
CDR3: CASGTGDNTEAFF

size: few
D: TRBD1
J: TRBJ1-6
V: TRBV10-3
DNA: TGTGCCATCAGTGACTTTGGGACAGGGAATTCACCCCTCCACTTT
CDR3: CAISDFGTGNSPLHF

size: -
D: TRBD2
J: TRBJ2-4
V: TRBV7-9
DNA: TGTGCCAGCACCAACGGGGGGTTAGCCAAAAACATTCAGTACTTC
CDR3: CASTNGGLAKNIQYF

size: few
D: -
J: TRBJ2-3
V: TRBV19
DNA: TGTGCCAGTAGTTTCGGACCGCTGAGCACAGATACGCAGTATTTT
CDR3: CASSFGPLSTDTQYF

size: -
D: -
J: TRBJ2-5
V: TRBV2
DNA: TGTGCCAGCAGTGATATGTTAGGGACCCAAGAGATCCAGTACTTC
CDR3: CASSDMLGTQEIQYF

size: few
D: -
J: TRBJ1-1
V: TRBV27
DNA: TGTGCCAGCAGCCCTAGCGGGCAGAACACTGAAGCTTTCTTT
CDR3: CASSPSGQNTEAFF

size: -
D: -
J: TRBJ2-7
V: TRBV5-1
DNA: TGCGCCAGCAGCTCGGACACACCTGCCTACGAGCAGTACTTC
CDR3: CASSSDTPAYEQYF

size: many
D: TRBD2
J: TRBJ2-7
V: TRBV2
DNA: TGTGCCAGCACCCGGACTAGCGGGATATCCTACGAGCAGTACTTC
CDR3: CASTRTSGISYEQYF

size: -
D: -
J: TRBJ2-7
V: TRBV5-1
DNA: TGCGCCAGCAGCTTGGATCCCGGCATTACCTACGAGCAGTACTTC
CDR3: CASSLDPGITYEQYF

size: -
D: -
J: TRBJ1-5
V: TRBV19
DNA: TGTGCCAGTAGAAACCTCCCGACAGCCCACAATCAGCCCCAGCATTTT
CDR3: CASRNLPTAHNQPQHF

size: -
D: -
J: TRBJ2-1
V: TRBV12-3/TRBV12-4
DNA: TGTGCCAGCAGCCAGAATGAGCAGTTCTTC
CDR3: CASSQNEQFF

size: few
D: -
J: TRBJ1-5
V: TRBV19
DNA: TGTGCCAGTAGTATTGCGAGCAATCAGCCCCAGCATTTT
CDR3: CASSIASNQPQHF

size: few
D: TRBD2
J: TRBJ2-3
V: TRBV5-1
DNA: TGCGCCAGCAGCTTGAAGGTGGGGGGGGGAGCAGATACGCAGTATTTT
CDR3: CASSLKVGGGADTQYF

size: -
D: -
J: TRBJ2-1
V: TRBV6-6
DNA: TGTGCCAGCAGTAAAACACAAGGCTACAATGAGCAGTTCTTC
CDR3: CASSKTQGYNEQFF

size: -
D: TRBD2
J: TRBJ2-2
V: TRBV4-3
DNA: TGCGCCAGCAGCCAGCCACTAGCGGCGAACACCGGGGAGCTGTTTTTT
CDR3: CASSQPLAANTGELFF

size: -
D: -
J: TRBJ1-5
V: TRBV20-1
DNA: TGCAGTGCTACCCGACAGGCCTTTCAGCCCCAGCATTTT
CDR3: CSATRQAFQPQHF

size: many
D: -
J: TRBJ2-5
V: TRBV7-3
DNA: TGTGCCAGCAGGGTGTGGCAGGAGGAACCAAACCAAGAGACCCAGTACTTC
CDR3: CASRVWQEEPNQETQYF

size: -
D: TRBD1
J: TRBJ1-1
V: TRBV7-9
DNA: TGTGCCAGCACAACAGGGGGCATCTCTGAAGCTTTCTTT
CDR3: CASTTGGISEAFF

size: few
D: TRBD1
J: TRBJ1-2
V: TRBV9
DNA: TGTGCCAGCAGCGTCGGGACAGGGACTAACTATGGCTACACCTTC
CDR3: CASSVGTGTNYGYTF